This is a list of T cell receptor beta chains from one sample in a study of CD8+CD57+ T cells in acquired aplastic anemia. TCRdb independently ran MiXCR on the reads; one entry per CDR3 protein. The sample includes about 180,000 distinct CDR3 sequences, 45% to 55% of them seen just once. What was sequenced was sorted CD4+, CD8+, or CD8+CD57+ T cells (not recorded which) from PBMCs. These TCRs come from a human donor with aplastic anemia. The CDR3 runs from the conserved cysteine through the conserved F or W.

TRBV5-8,CASSLGLVADTQYF
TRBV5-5,CASSLGQGMYGYTF
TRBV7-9,CASSLGAAETQYF
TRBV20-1,CSASSGQGNENQPQHF
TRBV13,CASSLFQGRMAEAFF
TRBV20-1,CSASRTPWEQFF
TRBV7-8,CASSFHFGANVLTF
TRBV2,CASSVELNQPQHF
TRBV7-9,CASSTTRQGRNGYTF
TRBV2,CASSEGPGGETQYF
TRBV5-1,CASREMTGNTIYF
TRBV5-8,CASSPRDGTNEKLFF
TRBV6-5,CASSFTGAAEAFF
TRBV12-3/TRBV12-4,CASSRQVLTSGANVLTF
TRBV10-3,CAIRKAGQEAFF
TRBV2,CASRRGTSFF
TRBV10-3,CASSETPYEQYF
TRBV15,CATSRDRMNTEAFF
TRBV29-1,CSVQVGGNLPLHF
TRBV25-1,CASSAPPRLAGADEQFF
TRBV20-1,CSARAGGAGETQYF
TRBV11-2,CASSLVVGELGGRRRETQYF
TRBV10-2,CASSDRRRGYGYTF
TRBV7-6,CASSLPPGNTIYF
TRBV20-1,CSANRANQPQHF
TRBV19,CASSRSRDPTNEQFF
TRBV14,CASSQDRLYEQFF
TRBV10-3,CAISLAGGLGTQYF
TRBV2,CASSRLAVQQETQYF
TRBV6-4,CASSSSPNTGELFF
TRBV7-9,CASSLTPWVNTEAFF
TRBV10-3,CAILGTGLPLHF
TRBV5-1,CASSLGGGQGDEAFF
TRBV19,CASTYSDSGNTIYF
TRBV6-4,CASSDSRGDREDTQYF
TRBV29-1,CSLDRGPEAFF
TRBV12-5,CASAITDTQYF
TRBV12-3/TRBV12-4,CASSYGTSVGNEQFF
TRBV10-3,CAISESRGEAFF
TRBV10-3,CAIGNSYEQYF
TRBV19,CASSGQSATEAFF
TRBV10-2,CASSEHSPGEQYF
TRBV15,CATSSRGLADYNEQFF
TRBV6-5,CASSYVLAGTQEETQYF
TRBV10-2,CASNEGVSNYGYTF